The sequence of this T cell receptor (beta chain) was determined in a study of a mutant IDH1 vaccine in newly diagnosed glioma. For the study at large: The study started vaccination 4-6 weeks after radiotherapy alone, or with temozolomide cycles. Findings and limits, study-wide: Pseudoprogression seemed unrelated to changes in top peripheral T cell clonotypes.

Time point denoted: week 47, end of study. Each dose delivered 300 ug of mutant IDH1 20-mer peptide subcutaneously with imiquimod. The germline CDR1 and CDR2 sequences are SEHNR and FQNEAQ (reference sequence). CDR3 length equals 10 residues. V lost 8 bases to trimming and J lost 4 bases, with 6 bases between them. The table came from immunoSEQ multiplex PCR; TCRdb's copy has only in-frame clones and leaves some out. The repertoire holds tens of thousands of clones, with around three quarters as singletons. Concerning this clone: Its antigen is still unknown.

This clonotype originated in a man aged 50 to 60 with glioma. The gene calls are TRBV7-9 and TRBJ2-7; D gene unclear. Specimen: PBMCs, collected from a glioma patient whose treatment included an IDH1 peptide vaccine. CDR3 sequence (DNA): TGTGCCAGCGGGGAATACGAGCAGTACTTC. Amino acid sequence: CASGEYEQYF.